The rows below give T cell receptor beta chains drawn from one sample of a study of T cell repertoires in cytomegalovirus infection. TCRdb called the reads again in MiXCR, with one record for every CDR3 protein. The sample has a few hundred thousand distinct CDR3 sequences, over 7.5% seen once; the top ten hold around 4%. The sample was PBMCs. The source of these receptors is a human donor in good health (CMV status not recorded). Some clones in this sample may be carry-over from other donors' samples. Both conserved end residues are part of each CDR3. The order of the fields is D gene, V gene, clone size, J gene, CDR3 protein, CDR3 DNA. A D gene is named only where the DNA matches it firmly. Where a row states a size, it is once, few, many or the class of an expanded clone; other rows omit it.

TRBD1	TRBV5-1	few	TRBJ1-1	CASSPTTGGTEAFF	TGCGCCAGCAGCCCCACAACAGGGGGCACTGAAGCTTTCTTT
.	TRBV10-3	many	TRBJ2-5	CAISASGTHGDQYF	TGTGCCATCAGCGCTTCCGGGACCCACGGGGACCAGTACTTC
.	TRBV6-1	.	TRBJ1-5	CASSESLAGMQPQHF	TGTGCCAGCAGTGAATCCCTGGCGGGTATGCAGCCCCAGCATTTT
.	TRBV7-9	medium-sized	TRBJ1-5	CASSFGGNQPQHF	TGTGCCAGCAGCTTCGGGGGGAATCAGCCCCAGCATTTT
.	TRBV25-1	.	TRBJ2-5	CASSEALGTQYF	TGTGCCAGCAGTGAGGCCCTTGGGACCCAGTACTTC
.	TRBV7-2	.	TRBJ2-7	CASSRTTASSYEQYF	TGTGCCAGCAGCCGGACTACCGCGAGCTCCTACGAGCAGTACTTC
.	TRBV7-9	many	TRBJ2-5	CASSLLGEQETQYF	TGTGCCAGCAGCTTATTGGGCGAGCAAGAGACCCAGTACTTC
TRBD2	TRBV11-3	few	TRBJ2-7	CASSWGRGGPYEQYF	TGTGCCAGCAGCTGGGGGAGGGGCGGACCCTACGAGCAGTACTTC
.	TRBV12-3/TRBV12-4	.	TRBJ2-5	CASGRTADSETQYF	TGTGCCAGCGGGCGGACAGCAGACTCGGAGACCCAGTACTTC
TRBD1	TRBV6-6	.	TRBJ1-3	CASSGIGTGGNTIYF	TGTGCCAGCAGCGGGATCGGGACAGGGGGAAACACCATATATTTT
.	TRBV30	few	TRBJ2-6	CAWAVSGANVLTF	TGTGCCTGGGCCGTCTCTGGGGCCAACGTCCTGACTTTC
.	TRBV7-3	few	TRBJ2-1	CASSPTFSNEQFF	TGTGCCAGCAGCCCCACGTTCTCCAATGAGCAGTTCTTC
.	TRBV7-8	many	TRBJ1-3	CASSLSNGPGNTIYF	TGTGCCAGCAGCTTGTCCAATGGGCCTGGAAACACCATATATTTT
.	TRBV7-2	many	TRBJ1-2	CASSLGRGRADSYTF	TGTGCCAGCAGCTTAGGCCGAGGCCGCGCCGACAGCTACACCTTC
.	TRBV7-2	many	TRBJ2-4	CASSLLRATKNIQYF	TGTGCCAGCAGCTTACTCAGGGCTACCAAAAACATTCAGTACTTC
.	TRBV7-2	many	TRBJ1-5	CASSYGSTLNQKPQHF	TGTGCCAGCAGCTACGGATCCACTCTCAATCAAAAGCCCCAGCATTTT
.	TRBV7-2	many	TRBJ1-1	CASSPRTANTEAFF	TGTGCCAGCAGCCCCCGGACAGCGAACACTGAAGCTTTCTTT
.	TRBV19	many	TRBJ1-5	CASSIAGPRTQPQHF	TGTGCCAGTAGTATAGCCGGCCCCAGAACCCAGCCCCAGCATTTT
.	TRBV7-3	many	TRBJ1-5	CASSGSGYRYGNQPQHF	TGTGCCAGCTCCGGTTCAGGGTATCGGTATGGCAATCAGCCCCAGCATTTT
.	TRBV11-2	.	TRBJ1-6	CASSKRRDNGNSPLHF	TGTGCCAGCAGTAAAAGGCGGGACAACGGAAATTCACCCCTCCACTTT
TRBD2	TRBV4-1	few	TRBJ2-1	CASSQILAGEEQFF	TGCGCCAGCAGCCAAATACTAGCGGGGGAAGAGCAGTTCTTC
.	TRBV12-3/TRBV12-4	many	TRBJ2-2	CASTLSQGTGELFF	TGTGCCAGCACCCTCTCCCAGGGTACCGGGGAGCTGTTTTTT
TRBD1	TRBV15	.	TRBJ2-1	CATSIDRAASSYNEQFF	TGTGCCACCAGCATCGACAGGGCGGCAAGCTCCTACAATGAGCAGTTCTTC
.	TRBV5-4	few	TRBJ1-4	CASSPDPGRTNEKLFF	TGTGCCAGCAGCCCGGACCCAGGGAGAACTAATGAAAAACTGTTTTTT
.	TRBV6-2/TRBV6-3	many	TRBJ2-3	CASSRPSTDTQYF	TGTGCCAGCAGTCGACCCTCGACAGATACGCAGTATTTT
.	TRBV6-2/TRBV6-3	many	TRBJ2-7	CASSYHYEQYF	TGTGCCAGCAGCTACCACTACGAGCAGTACTTC
.	TRBV12-3/TRBV12-4	many	TRBJ1-5	CASSLGDYDGPQHF	TGTGCCAGCAGTTTAGGGGACTACGACGGGCCCCAGCATTTT
.	TRBV7-2	few	TRBJ1-2	CASSPGPRFVYGYTF	TGTGCCAGCAGCCCCGGGCCCCGTTTTGTCTATGGCTACACCTTC
TRBD1	TRBV12-3/TRBV12-4	few	TRBJ1-5	CASSFGTGINQPQHF	TGTGCCAGCAGTTTCGGGACAGGGATCAATCAGCCCCAGCATTTT
.	TRBV12-3/TRBV12-4	many	TRBJ1-5	CASSFYPTISSNQPQHF	TGTGCCAGCAGTTTTTACCCGACAATTAGTAGCAATCAGCCCCAGCATTTT
TRBD2	TRBV19	few	TRBJ2-5	CASSFRRTSGKETQYF	TGTGCCAGTAGTTTCCGGAGGACTAGCGGGAAAGAGACCCAGTACTTC
.	TRBV12-3/TRBV12-4	few	TRBJ1-2	CASSLARSAGYTF	TGTGCCAGCAGTTTAGCCAGGTCCGCTGGCTACACCTTC
TRBD1	TRBV6-1	.	TRBJ1-1	CASSAPTGGETEAFF	TGTGCCAGCAGTGCCCCGACAGGGGGAGAGACTGAAGCTTTCTTT
.	TRBV6-1	many	TRBJ2-1	CASSEGFISYNEQFF	TGTGCCAGCAGTGAAGGGTTCATTTCCTACAATGAGCAGTTCTTC
.	TRBV28	.	TRBJ2-2	CRDRDGTGELFF	TGTCGAGACCGTGACGGGACCGGGGAGCTGTTTTTT
.	TRBV12-5	many	TRBJ2-2	CASGIGQNTGELFF	TGTGCTAGTGGCATAGGACAGAACACCGGGGAGCTGTTTTTT
.	TRBV7-8	many	TRBJ1-2	CASSSLDSNYGYTF	TGTGCCAGCAGCTCCCTAGACAGTAACTATGGCTACACCTTC
.	TRBV12-3/TRBV12-4	.	TRBJ2-7	CASSRTHYEQYF	TGTGCCAGCAGTCGGACCCACTACGAGCAGTACTTC